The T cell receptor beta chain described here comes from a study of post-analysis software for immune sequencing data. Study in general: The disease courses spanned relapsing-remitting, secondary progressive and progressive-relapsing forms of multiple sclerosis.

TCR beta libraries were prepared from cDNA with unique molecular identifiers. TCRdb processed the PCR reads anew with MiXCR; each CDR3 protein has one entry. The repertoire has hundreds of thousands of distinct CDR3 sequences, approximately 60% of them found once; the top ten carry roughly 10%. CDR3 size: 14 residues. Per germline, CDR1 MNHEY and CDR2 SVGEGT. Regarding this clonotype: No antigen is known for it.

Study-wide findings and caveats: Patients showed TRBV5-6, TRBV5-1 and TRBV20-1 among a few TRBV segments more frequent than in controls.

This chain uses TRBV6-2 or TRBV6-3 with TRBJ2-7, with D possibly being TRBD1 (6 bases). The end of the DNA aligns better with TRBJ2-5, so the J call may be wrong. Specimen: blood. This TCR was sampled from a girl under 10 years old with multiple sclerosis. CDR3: CASRQGQIQETQYF. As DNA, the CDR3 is TGTGCCAGCAGACAGGGACAAATCCAAGAGACCCAGTACTTC.